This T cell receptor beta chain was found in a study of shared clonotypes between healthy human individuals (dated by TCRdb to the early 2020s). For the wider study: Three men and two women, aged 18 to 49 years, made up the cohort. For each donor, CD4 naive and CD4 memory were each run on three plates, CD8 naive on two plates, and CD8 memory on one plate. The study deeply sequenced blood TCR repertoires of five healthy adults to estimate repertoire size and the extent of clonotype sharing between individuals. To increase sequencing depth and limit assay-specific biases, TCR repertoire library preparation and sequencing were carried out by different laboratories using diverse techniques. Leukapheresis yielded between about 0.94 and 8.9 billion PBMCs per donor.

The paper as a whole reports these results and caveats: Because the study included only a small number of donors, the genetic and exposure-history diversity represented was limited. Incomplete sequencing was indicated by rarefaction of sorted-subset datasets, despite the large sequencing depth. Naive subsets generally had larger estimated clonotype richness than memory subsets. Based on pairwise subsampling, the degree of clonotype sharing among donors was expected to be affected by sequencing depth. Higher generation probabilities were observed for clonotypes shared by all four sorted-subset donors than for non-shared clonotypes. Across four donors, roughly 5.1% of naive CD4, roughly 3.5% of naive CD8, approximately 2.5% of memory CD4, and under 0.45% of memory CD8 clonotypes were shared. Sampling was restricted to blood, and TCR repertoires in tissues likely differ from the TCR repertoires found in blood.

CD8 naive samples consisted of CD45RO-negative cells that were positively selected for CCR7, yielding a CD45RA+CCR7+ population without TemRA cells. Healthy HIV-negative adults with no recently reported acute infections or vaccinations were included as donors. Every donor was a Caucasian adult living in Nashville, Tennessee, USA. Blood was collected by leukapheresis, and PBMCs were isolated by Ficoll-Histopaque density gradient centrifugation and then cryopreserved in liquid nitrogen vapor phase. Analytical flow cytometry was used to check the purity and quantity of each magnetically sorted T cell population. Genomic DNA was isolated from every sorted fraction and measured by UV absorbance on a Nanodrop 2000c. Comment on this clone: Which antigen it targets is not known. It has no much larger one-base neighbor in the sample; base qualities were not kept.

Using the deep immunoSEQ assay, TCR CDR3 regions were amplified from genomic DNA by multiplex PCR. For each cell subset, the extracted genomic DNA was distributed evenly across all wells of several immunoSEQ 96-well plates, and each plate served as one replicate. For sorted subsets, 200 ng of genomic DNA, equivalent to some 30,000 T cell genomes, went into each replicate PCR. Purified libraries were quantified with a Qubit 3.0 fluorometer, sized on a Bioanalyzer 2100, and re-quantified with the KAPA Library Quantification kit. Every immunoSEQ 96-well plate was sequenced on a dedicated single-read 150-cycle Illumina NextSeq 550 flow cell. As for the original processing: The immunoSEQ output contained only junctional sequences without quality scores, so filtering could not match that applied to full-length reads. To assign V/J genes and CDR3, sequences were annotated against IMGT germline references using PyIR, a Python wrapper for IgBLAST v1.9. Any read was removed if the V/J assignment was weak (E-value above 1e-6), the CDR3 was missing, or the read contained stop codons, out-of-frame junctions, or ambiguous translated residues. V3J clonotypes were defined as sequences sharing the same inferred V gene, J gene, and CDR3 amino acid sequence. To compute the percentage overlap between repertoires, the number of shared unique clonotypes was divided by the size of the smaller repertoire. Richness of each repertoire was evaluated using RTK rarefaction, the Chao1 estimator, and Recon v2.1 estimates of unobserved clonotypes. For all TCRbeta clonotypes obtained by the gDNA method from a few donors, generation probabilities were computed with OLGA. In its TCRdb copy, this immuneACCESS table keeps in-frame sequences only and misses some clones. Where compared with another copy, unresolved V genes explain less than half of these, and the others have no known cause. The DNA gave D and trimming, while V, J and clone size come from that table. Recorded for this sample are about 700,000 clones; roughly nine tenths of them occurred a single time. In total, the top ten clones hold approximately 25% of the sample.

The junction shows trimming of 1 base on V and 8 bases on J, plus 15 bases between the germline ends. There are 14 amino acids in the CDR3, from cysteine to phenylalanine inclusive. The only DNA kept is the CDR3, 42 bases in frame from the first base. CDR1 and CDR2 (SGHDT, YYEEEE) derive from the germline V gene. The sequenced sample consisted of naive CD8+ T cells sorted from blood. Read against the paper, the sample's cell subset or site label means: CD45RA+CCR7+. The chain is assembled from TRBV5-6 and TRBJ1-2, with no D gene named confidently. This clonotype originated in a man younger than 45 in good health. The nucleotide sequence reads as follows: TGTGCCAGCAGCTTGAATATAGTGCTGGCCGGCTACACCTTC. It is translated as CASSLNIVLAGYTF.